This T cell receptor beta chain was sequenced for a study of T cell responses to AZD1222 COVID-19 vaccine. Study-wide results and caveats: A reported finding is that nearly half of spike-specific TCRs target unmutated variant regions.

CDR1 is SEHNR and CDR2 is FQNEAQ in the germline V gene (reference sequence). CDR3 length: 16 amino acids. V was shortened by 4 bases and J by 3 bases, with 18 bases between the two germline ends. In this sample, this clone turned up once. What it recognizes is unknown. This table comes from immunoSEQ multiplex PCR, and its TCRdb copy is limited to in-frame clones, with some not included. The data show 150,000 to 160,000 clones, roughly 90% seen once. This clonotype was sampled from an adult who received the AZD1222 COVID-19 vaccine. This chain connects TRBV7-9 to TRBJ1-1; the D is unclear. Here the sequenced sample was peripheral blood, taken 28 days after the second AZD1222 dose. This CDR3 is CASSSTRAGSDTEAFF. The DNA of the CDR3 is TGTGCCAGCAGCTCCACGAGGGCGGGCTCAGACACTGAAGCTTTCTTT.